These 3 T cell receptor beta chains originate from one sample sequenced in a study of cytomegalovirus exposure and HLA in healthy donors. Generated by immunoSEQ multiplex PCR, the TCRdb table keeps only in-frame clones and is missing some. This repertoire shows some 170,000 clones, approximately 87% found once; its top ten account for roughly 1.5%. The sample comprised PBMCs. Receptors originate from a woman aged 25-40 years in good health and CMV-seronegative.

V is TRBV4-1 and J is TRBJ2-2; possible D gene TRBD1, 5 bases. Germline V gene data show CDR1 as MGHRA and CDR2 as YSYEKL. The CDR3 contains 14 residues. Deletions cut 1 base from V and 6 bases from J, with 9 bases between. The CDR3 DNA sequence: TGCGCCAGCAGCCAAGGGTTAGGGGCCGGGGAGCTGTTTTTT. This codes for CASSQGLGAGELFF.

The chain uses TRBV10-3 and TRBJ1-6; 8 bases align to TRBD1. V was pared by 6 bases and J by 5 bases, with 6 bases of the junction left unmatched. Germline V CDR1 and CDR2: ENHRY, SYGVKD. There are 15 residues in the CDR3. CDR3 sequence reads: CAIRGDRGHNSPLHF. For the CDR3, the DNA is TGTGCCATCAGGGGAGACAGGGGACATAATTCACCCCTCCACTTT.

The genes are TRBV4-3 and TRBJ2-7, with D unclear. CDR1 and CDR2 from the germline V gene are LGHNA and YSLEER. The CDR3 has 14 residues. Trimming took 3 bases from V and 3 from J, leaving 12 bases between them. The CDR3, as DNA: TGCGCCAGCAGCCACGGCCTAGGTTTCTACGAGCAGTACTTC. Amino acids: CASSHGLGFYEQYF.